The 22 T cell receptor beta chains given below trace back to one sample, sequenced in a study of human T cells and chemical hapten exposure. The sample's time point: patch test 2, 6 weeks after DPC sensitization. Treatment here: therapeutic diphenylcyclopropenone sensitization with weekly scalp DPC. TCRdb reprocessed the RACE reads with MiXCR, giving one entry per CDR3 protein. Found here are over 35,000 distinct CDR3 sequences, approximately 9% of them singletons; the top ten hold approximately 15%. This specimen was whole blood, taken in connection with sensitization to the hapten diphenylcyclopropenone (DPC). These receptors were obtained from a woman aged 40 to 50 with alopecia areata. Some clones in this sample may be carry-over from other donors' samples.

Ten or more counts support this clonotype. The chain carries TRBV25-1 and TRBJ1-4, with D unresolved. CDR1 and CDR2 from the germline V gene are MGHDK and SYGVNS. The CDR3 extends over 16 amino acids. V lost 8 bases, J lost 12 bases, and 28 bases lay in between. The DNA of the CDR3 is TGTGCCAGCTCAAGTGCCTCCCTGGGCGGCCGGTTGGAACTGTTTTTT. Amino acid sequence: CASSSASLGGRLELFF.

At least ten counts were recorded for this clonotype. J is TRBJ2-5 and V is TRBV20-1, with D perhaps TRBD2 (6 bases). From germline, CDR1 is DFQATT and CDR2 SNEGSKA (reference sequence). The CDR3 extends over 15 amino acids. Trimming removed 5 bases at V and 4 bases at J, with 20 bases between. CDR3 amino acids: CSAVGTSGNPETQYF. CDR3 nucleotide sequence: TGCAGTGCTGTAGGGACTTCGGGGAACCCAGAGACCCAGTACTTC.

This clonotype was found many times. DNA for the CDR3: TGTGCCAGCAGCGTAGACTCCGGGGAGCTGTTTTTT. Its protein product is CASSVDSGELFF. The chain carries TRBV9 and TRBJ2-2; D is unresolved. V shed 0 bases and J shed 6 bases, with 3 bases lying between them. CDR1 SGDLS and CDR2 YYNGEE come from the germline V gene. The CDR3 contains 12 residues.

As to this clonotype: One base away lies a much larger clone, so this may be a sequencing read error. This chain connects TRBV6-2 or TRBV6-3 to TRBJ1-1, with TRBD1 identical over 10 bases. The V segment lost 8 bases and the J segment 2 bases; nucleotides outside the gene matches: 5. The CDR3 loop spans 14 amino acids. Germline V CDR1 and CDR2: MNHEY, SVGEGT. The CDR3 nucleotides are TGTGCCAGCGACAGGGGGCTGGAAAACACTGAAGCTTTCTTT. It codes for CASDRGLENTEAFF.

This clonotype was observed a handful of times. The chain uses TRBV7-6 and TRBJ2-6; 7 bases match TRBD1. Germline CDR1 is SGHVS and CDR2 is FNYEAQ. V lost 5 bases, J lost 0 bases, and 16 bases stayed unmatched. The CDR3 has 20 amino acids. The chain's CDR3 is CASSLLTPGQVGSGANVLTF. CDR3 coding DNA: TGTGCCAGCAGCCTACTAACCCCCGGACAGGTGGGCTCTGGGGCCAACGTCCTGACTTTC.

The table lists this clonotype with many counts. The chain links TRBV12-3 or TRBV12-4 to TRBJ2-1; TRBD2 is a possible D gene (7 bases). The CDR3 contains 15 residues. V was cut by 4 bases and J by 8 bases, with 18 bases left in between. The CDR3 protein is CASSSPRGGRYEQFF. The DNA for the CDR3 is TGTGCCAGCAGTTCCCCTAGGGGGGGGCGTTATGAGCAGTTCTTC.

Many counts were recorded for this clonotype. The chain couples TRBV3-1 to TRBJ2-3; unclear D gene. Germline loops: CDR1 LGHDT, CDR2 YNNKEL (reference sequence). The ends were cut back, 4 bases at V and 6 bases at J, with 14 bases in the middle. This CDR3 region has 14 residues. Written as DNA, the CDR3 is TGTGCCAGCAGCCGATCCCGGACCCACGATACGCAGTATTTT. Encoded protein: CASSRSRTHDTQYF.

This clonotype was recorded a few times. The V and J genes are TRBV6-6 and TRBJ2-7, with a possible D match to TRBD2 (6 bases). With 0 bases removed from V and 7 bases from J, the gap between germline ends came to 19 bases. The CDR3 has 16 amino acids. Germline CDR1 is MNHNY and CDR2 is SVGAGI (reference sequence). CDR3 nucleotides: TGTGCCAGCAGTTACTCCGGCAGGGCCGCGAGCGGGGAGCAGTACTTC. As protein: CASSYSGRAASGEQYF.

This clonotype has at least ten counts. The chain employs TRBV5-4 and TRBJ2-7; 8 bases are a match to TRBD2. The V gene end was trimmed by 1 base and the J gene end by 5 bases; junction bases not matched to a gene: 5. The CDR3 has 14 amino acids. In germline, CDR1 is SGHNT, CDR2 YYREEE (reference sequence). CDR3 residues: CASSLPSGQNEQYF. The CDR3 DNA follows: TGTGCCAGCAGCTTGCCTAGCGGGCAGAACGAGCAGTACTTC.

This clonotype has only a few counts. The chain's CDR3 is CSAPAAAGGSDTQYF. The DNA for the CDR3 is TGCAGTGCCCCTGCTGCGGCGGGGGGATCAGATACGCAGTATTTT. The V call is TRBV20-1, the J call TRBJ2-3; 8 bases agree with TRBD2. Germline V gives CDR1 DFQATT, CDR2 SNEGSKA (reference sequence). This CDR3 is built from 15 residues. V trimming: 6 bases; J trimming: 4 bases; junction bases outside the gene matches: 12.

The rearrangement joins TRBV7-2 to TRBJ2-2, with no clear D. Per germline, CDR1 SGHTA and CDR2 FQGNSA. This CDR3 is built from 14 residues. V dropped 6 bases and J dropped 6 bases, with 14 bases sitting between them. CDR3 coding DNA: TGTGCCAGCAGGCCCCCGGCCGGCGCCGGGGAGCTGTTTTTT. Its protein product is CASRPPAGAGELFF.

The chain couples TRBV20-1 to TRBJ2-3, with D perhaps TRBD2 (6 bases). The CDR3 has 12 amino acids. Per germline, CDR1 DFQATT and CDR2 SNEGSKA (reference sequence). CDR3: CSHGGRTDTQYF. The CDR3 nucleotides are TGCAGCCACGGAGGGAGGACAGATACGCAGTATTTT.

This clonotype was seen ten or more times. The chain employs TRBV20-1 and TRBJ1-3; TRBD1 agrees at 7 bases. Trimming at V came to 8 bases and at J to 4 bases, leaving 8 bases not matched to a gene. CDR1 DFQATT and CDR2 SNEGSKA come from the germline V gene (reference sequence). The CDR3 sequence is 13 residues long. The CDR3 protein is CSSKQGYGNTIYF. The CDR3 DNA is TGCAGTTCCAAACAGGGGTACGGAAACACCATATATTTT.

Ten or more counts support this clonotype. This sequence joins TRBV11-1 and TRBJ1-6, with 7 bases matching TRBD1. V lost 2 bases to trimming and J lost 13 bases; unmatched junction nucleotides: 2. The germline CDR1 and CDR2 sequences are SGHAT and FQDESV (reference sequence). The CDR3 runs 12 residues. In nucleotides, the CDR3 is TGTGCCAGCAGCTTACCAGGGGGGCCCCTCCACTTT. Amino acids: CASSLPGGPLHF.

V usage is TRBV6-6 and J usage is TRBJ1-5; D call uncertain. The V end lost 0 bases, the J end lost 15 bases, and 15 bases lay between the germline ends. Germline lookup yields CDR1 MNHNY and CDR2 SVGAGI (reference sequence). The CDR3 is 13 residues long. The CDR3 nucleotides are TGTGCCAGCAGTTACTCGACTCACCTGGATGGGCATTTT. Translation: CASSYSTHLDGHF.

V and J are TRBV5-1 and TRBJ2-5; 7 positions match TRBD2. V was clipped by 2 bases and J by 2 bases; unmatched bases: 6. CDR1 is SGHRS and CDR2 is YFSETQ in the germline V gene. The CDR3 spans 15 residues. The CDR3 sequence is CASSFRAGNQETQYF. The CDR3 DNA reads as TGCGCCAGCAGCTTCCGAGCGGGGAATCAAGAGACCCAGTACTTC.

This clonotype was seen at least ten times. The chain carries TRBV2 and TRBJ1-1, with D perhaps matching TRBD1 (5 bases). The CDR3 spans 16 residues. Germline CDR1 SNHLY, CDR2 FYNNEI. Trimming pared 8 bases from V and 3 bases from J, leaving 22 bases between. Here the CDR3 DNA reads TGTGCCAGCGTATTGGGGGGAACGGGACGATACACTGAAGCTTTCTTT. Encoded protein: CASVLGGTGRYTEAFF.

This clonotype has a count of ten or more. The V and J genes are TRBV5-6 and TRBJ1-5; TRBD1 aligns across 9 bases. Germline CDR1 SGHDT, CDR2 YYEEEE. Trimming took 2 bases from V and 0 from J; bases not matched to a gene: 6. This CDR3 comprises 17 residues. Here the CDR3 reads CASSFGTGSYSNQPQHF. The CDR3 DNA reads TGTGCCAGCAGCTTTGGGACAGGGAGCTATAGCAATCAGCCCCAGCATTTT. The variable domain in full, completed from reference TRBV5-6 and TRBJ1-5, reads DAGVTQSPTHLIKTRGQQVTLRCSPKSGHDTVSWYQQALGQGPQFIFQYYEEEERQRGNFPDRFSGHQFPNYSSELNVNALLLGDSALYLCASSFGTGSYSNQPQHFGDGTRLSIL.

In this sample, this clonotype turned up many times. The chain is built from TRBV3-1 and TRBJ2-7; possible D gene TRBD1, 6 bases. CDR3 length: 14 amino acids. V lost 5 bases to trimming and J lost 2 bases, with 13 bases between them. The germline V gene encodes CDR1 LGHDT and CDR2 YNNKEL (reference sequence). The CDR3 spells CASSYGQTTYEQYF. CDR3 sequence (DNA): TGTGCCAGCAGCTACGGACAGACCACCTACGAGCAGTACTTC.

This clonotype was seen many times. This chain uses TRBV2 with TRBJ2-1; no reliable D call. The CDR3 contains 16 residues. CDR1 is SNHLY and CDR2 is FYNNEI in the germline V gene. V shed 7 bases and J shed 4 bases, with 20 bases lying between them. The CDR3 DNA sequence: TGTGCCAGCAACGAGCAGGAGTCACTACTTTACAATGAGCAGTTCTTC. Translation: CASNEQESLLYNEQFF.

This clonotype was detected only once. The rearrangement links TRBV28 to TRBJ1-5; D remains ambiguous. V dropped 4 bases and J dropped 11 bases, with 15 bases sitting between them. CDR3 length equals 13 residues. Germline CDR1 and CDR2: MDHEN and SYDVKM. The CDR3 sequence: CASSSTGLRAQHF. CDR3 coding DNA: TGTGCCAGCAGTTCAACGGGTTTACGGGCCCAGCATTTT.

As to this clonotype: A read error may explain this, as a much larger clone is one base away. The conserved phenylalanine or tryptophan normally closing the CDR3 is absent here, so this likely arose from a read error. The rearrangement uses TRBV20-1 and TRBJ2-3; 8 bases map to TRBD1. CDR3 length: 14 residues. Germline V lookup: CDR1 DFQATT, CDR2 SNEGSKA (reference sequence). With V trimmed by 3 bases and J by 5 bases, 7 bases remained unmatched. CDR3 nucleotide sequence: TGCAGTGCTAGTCGGACAGGGATGGGAGATACGCAGTATCTT. Its translation: CSASRTGMGDTQYL.